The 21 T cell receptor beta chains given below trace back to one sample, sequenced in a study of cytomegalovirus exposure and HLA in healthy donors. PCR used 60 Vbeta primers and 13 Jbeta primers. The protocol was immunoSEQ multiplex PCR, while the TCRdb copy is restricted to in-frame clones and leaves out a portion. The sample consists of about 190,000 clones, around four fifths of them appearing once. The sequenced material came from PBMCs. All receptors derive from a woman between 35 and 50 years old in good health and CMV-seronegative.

CDR3 bases: TGTGCCAGCAGCATTACTAGTAACCCTAACTACGAGCAGTACTTC. This codes for CASSITSNPNYEQYF. This rearrangement joins TRBV11-3 to TRBJ2-7; possibly TRBD2 for D (5 bases). The germline V gene has CDR1 SGHNT and CDR2 YENEEA. V lost 5 bases, J lost 3 bases, and 17 bases lay in between. CDR3 length: 15 amino acids.

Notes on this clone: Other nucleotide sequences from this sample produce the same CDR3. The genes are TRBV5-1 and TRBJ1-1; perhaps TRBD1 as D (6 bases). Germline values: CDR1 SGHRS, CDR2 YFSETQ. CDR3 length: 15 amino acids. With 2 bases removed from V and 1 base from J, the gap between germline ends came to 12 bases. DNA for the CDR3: TGCGCCAGCAGCTTAGGGGACACGCCGAACACTGAAGCTTTCTTT. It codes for CASSLGDTPNTEAFF.

The CDR3 region has the DNA TGCAGCGTTAGGGCGCCGGGTCCACAGGGTACGCAGTATTTT. This sequence encodes CSVRAPGPQGTQYF. This chain uses TRBV29-1 with TRBJ2-3; tentative D call: TRBD1 (6 bases). The V end lost 5 bases, the J end lost 8 bases, and 20 bases lay between the germline ends. The CDR3 extends over 14 amino acids. Germline V gene lookup returns CDR1 SQVTM and CDR2 ANQGSEA.

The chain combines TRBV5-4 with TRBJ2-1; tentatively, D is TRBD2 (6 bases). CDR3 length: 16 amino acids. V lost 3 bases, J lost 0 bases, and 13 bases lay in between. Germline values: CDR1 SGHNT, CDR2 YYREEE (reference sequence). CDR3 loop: CASSYFKGGSYNEQFF. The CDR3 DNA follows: TGTGCCAGCAGCTACTTCAAGGGAGGCTCCTACAATGAGCAGTTCTTC.

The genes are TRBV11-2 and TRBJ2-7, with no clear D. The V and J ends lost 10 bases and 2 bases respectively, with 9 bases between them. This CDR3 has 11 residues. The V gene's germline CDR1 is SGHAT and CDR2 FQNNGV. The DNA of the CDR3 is TGTGCCACCAGTGGCCCCTACGAGCAGTACTTC. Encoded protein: CATSGPYEQYF.

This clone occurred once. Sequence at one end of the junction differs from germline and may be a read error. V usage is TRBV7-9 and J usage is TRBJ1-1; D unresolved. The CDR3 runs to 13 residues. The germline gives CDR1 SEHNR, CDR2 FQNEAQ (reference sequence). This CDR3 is CSSSLGKATEAFF. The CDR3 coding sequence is TGTTCCAGCAGCTTAGGCAAAGCCACTGAAGCTTTCTTT. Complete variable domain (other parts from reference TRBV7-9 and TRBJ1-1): DTGVSQNPRHKITKRGQNVTFRCDPISEHNRLYWYRQTLGQGPEFLTYFQNEAQLEKSRLLSDRFSAERPKGSFSTLEIQRTEQGDSAMYLCSSSLGKATEAFFGQGTRLTVV.

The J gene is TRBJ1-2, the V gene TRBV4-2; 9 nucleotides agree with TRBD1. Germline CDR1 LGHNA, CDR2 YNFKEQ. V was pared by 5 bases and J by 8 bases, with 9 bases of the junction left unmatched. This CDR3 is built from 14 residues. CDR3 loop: CASSAGTGRGGYTF. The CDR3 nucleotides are TGTGCCAGCAGCGCAGGGACAGGGCGGGGCGGCTACACCTTC.

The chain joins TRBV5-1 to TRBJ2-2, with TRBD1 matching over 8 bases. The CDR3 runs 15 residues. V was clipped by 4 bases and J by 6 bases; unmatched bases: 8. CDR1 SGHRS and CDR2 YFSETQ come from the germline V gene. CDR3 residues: CASSPDRVNSGELFF. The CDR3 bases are TGCGCCAGCAGCCCGGACAGGGTTAATTCCGGGGAGCTGTTTTTT.

This chain's CDR3 is CAIRSGTFDTDTQYF. For the CDR3, the DNA is TGTGCCATCAGAAGCGGGACGTTCGACACAGATACGCAGTATTTT. V is TRBV10-3 and J is TRBJ2-3, with 7 bases matching TRBD2. V lost 6 bases and J lost 2; bases outside the gene matches: 8. Germline lookup yields CDR1 ENHRY and CDR2 SYGVKD. This CDR3 comprises 15 residues.

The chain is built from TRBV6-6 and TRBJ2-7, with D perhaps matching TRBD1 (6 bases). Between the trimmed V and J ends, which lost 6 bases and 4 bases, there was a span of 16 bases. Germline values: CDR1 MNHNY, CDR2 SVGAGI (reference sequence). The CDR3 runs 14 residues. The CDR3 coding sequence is TGTGCCAGCAGACCAGGACAGAACGGGTACGAGCAGTACTTC. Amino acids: CASRPGQNGYEQYF.

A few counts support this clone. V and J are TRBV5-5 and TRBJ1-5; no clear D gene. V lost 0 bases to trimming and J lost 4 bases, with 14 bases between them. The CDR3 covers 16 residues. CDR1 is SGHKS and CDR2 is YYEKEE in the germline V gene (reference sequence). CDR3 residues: CASSLDNPGINQPQHF. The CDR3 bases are TGTGCCAGCAGCTTGGACAACCCGGGGATTAATCAGCCCCAGCATTTT.

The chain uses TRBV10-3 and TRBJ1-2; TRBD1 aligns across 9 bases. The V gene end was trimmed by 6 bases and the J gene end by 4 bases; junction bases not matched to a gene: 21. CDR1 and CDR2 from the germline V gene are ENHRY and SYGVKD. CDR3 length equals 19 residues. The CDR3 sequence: CAIRGAGRTGAATRYGYTF. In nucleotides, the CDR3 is TGTGCCATCAGAGGGGCCGGAAGGACAGGGGCCGCCACTCGCTATGGCTACACCTTC.

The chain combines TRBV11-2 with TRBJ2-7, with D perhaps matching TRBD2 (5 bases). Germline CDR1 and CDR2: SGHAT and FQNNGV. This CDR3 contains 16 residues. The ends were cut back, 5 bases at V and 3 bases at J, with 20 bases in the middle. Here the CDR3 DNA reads TGTGCCAGCAGCAATGCCGGGGAGCGGCTAGTCTACGAGCAGTACTTC. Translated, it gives CASSNAGERLVYEQYF.

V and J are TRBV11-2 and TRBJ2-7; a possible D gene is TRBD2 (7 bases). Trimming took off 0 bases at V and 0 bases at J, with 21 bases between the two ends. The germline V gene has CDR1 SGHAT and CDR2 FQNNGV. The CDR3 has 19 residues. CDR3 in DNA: TGTGCCAGCAGCTTAGATCCAGGAAACGGGGGGCGAAGCTCCTACGAGCAGTACGTC. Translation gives CASSLDPGNGGRSSYEQYV.

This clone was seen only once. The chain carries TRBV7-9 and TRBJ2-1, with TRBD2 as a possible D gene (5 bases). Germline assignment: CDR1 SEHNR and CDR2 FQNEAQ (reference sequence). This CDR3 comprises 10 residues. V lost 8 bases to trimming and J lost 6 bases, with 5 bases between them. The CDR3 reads CASGGNEQFF. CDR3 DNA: TGTGCCAGCGGAGGCAATGAGCAGTTCTTC.

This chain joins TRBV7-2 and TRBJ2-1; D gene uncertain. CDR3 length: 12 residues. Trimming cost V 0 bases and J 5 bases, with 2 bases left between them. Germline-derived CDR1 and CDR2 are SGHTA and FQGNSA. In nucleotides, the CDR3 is TGTGCCAGCAGCTTAGCTAACAATGAGCAGTTCTTC. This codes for CASSLANNEQFF.

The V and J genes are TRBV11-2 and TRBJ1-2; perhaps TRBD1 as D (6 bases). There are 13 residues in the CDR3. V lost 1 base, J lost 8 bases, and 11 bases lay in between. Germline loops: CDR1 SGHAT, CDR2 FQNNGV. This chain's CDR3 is CASSLGGGGGYTF. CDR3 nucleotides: TGTGCCAGCAGCTTAGGTGGGGGCGGCGGCTACACCTTC.

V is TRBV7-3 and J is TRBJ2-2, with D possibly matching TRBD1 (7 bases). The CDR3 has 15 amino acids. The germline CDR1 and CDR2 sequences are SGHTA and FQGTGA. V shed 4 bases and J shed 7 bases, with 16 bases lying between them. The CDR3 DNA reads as TGTGCCAGCAGCTCGACAGGGTTCGGGGGCGGGGAGCTGTTTTTT. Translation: CASSSTGFGGGELFF.

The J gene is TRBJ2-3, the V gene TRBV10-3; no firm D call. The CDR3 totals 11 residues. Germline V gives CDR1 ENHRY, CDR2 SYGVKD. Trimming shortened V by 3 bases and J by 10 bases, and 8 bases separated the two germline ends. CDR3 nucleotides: TGTGCCATCAGTGAAAAAGAGGCGCAGTATTTT. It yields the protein CAISEKEAQYF.

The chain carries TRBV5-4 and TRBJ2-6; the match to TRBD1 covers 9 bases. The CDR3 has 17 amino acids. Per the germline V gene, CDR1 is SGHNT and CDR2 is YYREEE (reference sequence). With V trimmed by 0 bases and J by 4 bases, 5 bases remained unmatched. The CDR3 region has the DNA TGTGCCAGCAGCTTGGGAACAGGGGGCCCAGGGGCCAACGTCCTGACTTTC. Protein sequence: CASSLGTGGPGANVLTF.

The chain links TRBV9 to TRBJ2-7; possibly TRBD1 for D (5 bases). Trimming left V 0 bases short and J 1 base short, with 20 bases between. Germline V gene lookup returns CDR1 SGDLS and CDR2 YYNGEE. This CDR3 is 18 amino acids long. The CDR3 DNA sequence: TGTGCCAGCAGCGTAGGGAGTTACGGCACCAAGGGGTCCTACGAGCAGTACTTC. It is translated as CASSVGSYGTKGSYEQYF.